The next 15 T cell receptor beta chains were all read from a single sample in a study of OX40 agonist ivuxolimab in advanced cancers. Sequencing used immunoSEQ multiplex PCR; TCRdb keeps in-frame clones, though not all of them. The profile shows some 44,000 clones, around 80% of them singletons. Sequenced material: CD4+ or CD8+ T cells sorted from blood, taken in a trial of the OX40 agonist ivuxolimab. These receptors originate from an adult with an advanced solid tumor such as melanoma, head and neck, liver or kidney cancer.

V is TRBV5-1 and J is TRBJ1-3, with D uncertain. Between the trimmed V and J ends, which lost 4 bases and 2 bases, there was a span of 13 bases. The CDR3 is 15 residues long. Germline V gene data show CDR1 as SGHRS and CDR2 as YFSETQ. CDR3 region: CASSIIGSTGNTIYF. The DNA of the CDR3 is TGCGCCAGCAGCATAATCGGGAGTACTGGAAACACCATATATTTT.

This clone was counted a few times. The V and J genes are TRBV6-5 and TRBJ2-3; weak D call: TRBD2 (5 bases). Germline CDR1 is MNHEY and CDR2 is SVGAGI. CDR3 length: 14 amino acids. Between the trimmed V and J ends, which lost 0 bases and 5 bases, there was a span of 9 bases. CDR3 loop: CASSYSRGLDTQYF. As DNA, the CDR3 is TGTGCCAGCAGTTACTCGAGAGGACTAGATACGCAGTATTTT.

This clone was recorded a few times. V gene TRBV7-2 combines with J gene TRBJ2-4; no clear D. Trimming cost V 6 bases and J 0 bases, with 9 bases left between them. The CDR3 runs 14 residues. CDR1 and CDR2 (germline): SGHTA, FQGNSA. The CDR3 loop reads CASSLRLAKNIQYF. The CDR3 DNA reads as TGTGCCAGCAGTCTTAGGTTAGCCAAAAACATTCAGTACTTC.

The chain uses TRBV18 and TRBJ2-5; D remains ambiguous. The CDR3 extends over 13 amino acids. V dropped 3 bases and J dropped 2 bases, with 7 bases sitting between them. The V gene's germline CDR1 is KGHSH and CDR2 LQKENI. As DNA, the CDR3 is TGTGCCAGCTCACCGGTAGGACAAGAGACCCAGTACTTC. It encodes CASSPVGQETQYF.

The chain uses TRBV25-1 and TRBJ1-1; D may be TRBD1 (5 bases). V dropped 4 bases and J dropped 5 bases, with 14 bases sitting between them. Per the germline V gene, CDR1 is MGHDK and CDR2 is SYGVNS. The CDR3 runs to 14 residues. This chain's CDR3 is CASSALGGGTEAFF. The CDR3 bases are TGTGCCAGCAGTGCCCTCGGGGGTGGGACTGAAGCTTTCTTT. Complete variable domain (other parts from reference TRBV25-1 and TRBJ1-1): EADIYQTPRYLVIGTGKKITLECSQTMGHDKMYWYQQDPGMELHLIHYSYGVNSTEKGDLSSESTVSRIRTEHFPLTLESARPSHTSQYLCASSALGGGTEAFFGQGTRLTVV.

The rearrangement uses TRBV27 and TRBJ1-1, with TRBD1 identical over 7 bases. This CDR3 has 14 amino acids. The ends lost 2 bases at V and 5 bases at J; junction bases unmatched: 5. The germline V gene has CDR1 MNHEY and CDR2 SMNVEV (reference sequence). Here the CDR3 DNA reads TGTGCCAGCAGTTTACACAGGGGTCTGACTGAAGCTTTCTTT. Translated, it gives CASSLHRGLTEAFF.

The chain has TRBV10-3 and TRBJ2-7; 7 bases agree with TRBD1. V was clipped by 0 bases and J by 5 bases; unmatched bases: 13. The CDR3 totals 17 residues. From germline, CDR1 is ENHRY and CDR2 SYGVKD. CDR3 coding DNA: TGTGCCATCAGTGAGTCGGCGCAGGGGGTATTGGGGGACGAGCAGTACTTC. As protein: CAISESAQGVLGDEQYF.

This clone appeared once. V and J are TRBV6-5 and TRBJ1-6, with 7 bases matching TRBD1. CDR1 and CDR2 from the germline V gene are MNHEY and SVGAGI. The CDR3 is made up of 15 amino acids. V was pared by 8 bases and J by 11 bases, with 15 bases of the junction left unmatched. The chain's CDR3 is CASSFSQGGSPPLHF. CDR3 DNA: TGTGCCAGCTCTTTCTCCCAAGGGGGCTCCCCACCCCTCCACTTT.

The chain is built from TRBV30 and TRBJ1-1, with D perhaps matching TRBD1 (5 bases). The V end lost 2 bases, the J end lost 7 bases, and 17 bases lay between the germline ends. CDR3 length: 14 amino acids. Germline V lookup: CDR1 GTSNPN, CDR2 SVGIG (reference sequence). Here the CDR3 DNA reads TGTGCCTGGAGTATAACAAACATGGGGGGTGAAGCTTTCTTT. Amino acids: CAWSITNMGGEAFF.

This clone turned up a few times. V usage is TRBV28 and J usage is TRBJ1-2; D uncertain. The CDR3 length is 13 residues. Germline CDR1 is MDHEN and CDR2 is SYDVKM. Trimming left V 5 bases short and J 4 bases short, with 11 bases between. Here the CDR3 reads CASSPQTVYGYTF. The DNA of the CDR3 is TGTGCCAGCAGTCCACAGACTGTCTATGGCTACACCTTC.

V is TRBV28 and J is TRBJ2-2; D not resolved. CDR1 and CDR2 from the germline V gene are MDHEN and SYDVKM. V lost 6 bases and J 8 bases, leaving 10 bases between the germline ends. The CDR3 is made up of 12 amino acids. CDR3 bases: TGTGCCAGCAGCCTCGAGGATGGGGAGCTGTTTTTT. Translation: CASSLEDGELFF.

The chain is built from TRBV19 and TRBJ1-1; unclear D gene. The germline gives CDR1 LNHDA, CDR2 SQIVND (reference sequence). CDR3 length: 13 residues. V was clipped by 6 bases and J by 3 bases, with 11 bases between them. Here the CDR3 DNA reads TGTGCCAGTAGAGAGGGCGGCCACACTGAAGCTTTCTTT. Protein product: CASREGGHTEAFF.

The V call is TRBV25-1, the J call TRBJ1-5, with TRBD1 as a possible D gene (6 bases). V was trimmed by 6 bases and J by 1 base, leaving 10 bases between them. Germline values: CDR1 MGHDK, CDR2 SYGVNS. The CDR3 covers 14 residues. Written as DNA, the CDR3 is TGTGCCAGCAGCGCAACAGGGAGCAATCAGCCCCAGCATTTT. It translates to CASSATGSNQPQHF.

The chain uses TRBV5-1 and TRBJ2-1; 10 nucleotides match TRBD2. Looked up from germline, CDR1 is SGHRS and CDR2 is YFSETQ. Trimming removed 4 bases from V and 4 bases from J; junction bases left unmatched: 5. The CDR3 consists of 15 residues. CDR3 in amino acids: CASSLPSGSYNEQFF. CDR3 nucleotides: TGCGCCAGCAGCCTGCCTAGCGGGAGTTACAATGAGCAGTTCTTC.

This chain uses TRBV5-6 with TRBJ2-3, with TRBD2 matching 14 bases. This CDR3 is built from 16 residues. Germline lookup yields CDR1 SGHDT and CDR2 YYEEEE. J lost 7 bases, V lost 4 bases, and 8 bases had no gene match. CDR3 sequence: CASSPRLAGGLNTQYF. The CDR3 DNA is TGTGCCAGCAGCCCAAGACTAGCGGGAGGGTTAAATACGCAGTATTTT.